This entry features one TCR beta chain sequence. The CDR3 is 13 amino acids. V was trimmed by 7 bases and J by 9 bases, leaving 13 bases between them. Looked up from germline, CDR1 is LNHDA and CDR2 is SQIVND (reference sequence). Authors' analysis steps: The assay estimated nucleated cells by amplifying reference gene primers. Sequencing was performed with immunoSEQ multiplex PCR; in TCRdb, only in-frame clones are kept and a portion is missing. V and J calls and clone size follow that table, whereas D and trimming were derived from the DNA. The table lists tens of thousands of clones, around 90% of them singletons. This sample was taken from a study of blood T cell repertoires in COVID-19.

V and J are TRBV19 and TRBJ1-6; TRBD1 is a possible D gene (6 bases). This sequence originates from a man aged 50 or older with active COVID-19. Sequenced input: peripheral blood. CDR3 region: CASKGTMVSPLHF. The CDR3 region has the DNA TGTGCCAGTAAGGGGACAATGGTTTCACCCCTCCACTTT.